The 15 T cell receptor beta chains in this list originate from one sample, sequenced in a study of T cell responses to AZD1222 COVID-19 vaccine. Using immunoSEQ multiplex PCR, the repertoire was profiled, and TCRdb retains in-frame clones only, with some absent. This table has over 150,000 clones, 90% appearing once. The sample was peripheral blood, taken on day 0 of AZD1222 vaccination. The receptors here all came from an adult in good health.

This clone was recorded only once. The chain couples TRBV6-1 to TRBJ1-6; D unresolved. V lost 2 bases and J lost 4, with 6 bases in between. This CDR3 is built from 14 residues. Germline V gene data show CDR1 as MNHNS and CDR2 as SASEGT. CDR3 amino acids: CASSELTYNSPLHF. DNA for the CDR3: TGTGCCAGCAGTGAACTAACGTATAATTCACCCCTCCACTTT.

The chain carries TRBV7-3 and TRBJ1-2, with no clear D. The CDR3 is 14 residues long. From germline, CDR1 is SGHTA and CDR2 FQGTGA. Trimming stripped 5 bases from V and 5 bases from J, with 15 bases between. The CDR3 region is CASSIDGRAYGYTF. The DNA for the CDR3 is TGTGCCAGCAGCATTGACGGAAGGGCTTATGGCTACACCTTC. The entire variable domain, with the rest obtained from reference TRBV7-3 and TRBJ1-2, is as follows: GAGVSQTPSNKVTEKGKYVELRCDPISGHTALYWYRQSLGQGPEFLIYFQGTGAADDSGLPNDRFFAVRPEGSVSTLKIQRTERGDSAVYLCASSIDGRAYGYTFGSGTRLTVV.

The chain couples TRBV5-1 to TRBJ2-5; 9 nucleotides agree with TRBD1. CDR1 and CDR2 (germline): SGHRS, YFSETQ. The CDR3 loop spans 15 amino acids. J lost 5 bases, V lost 3 bases, and 8 bases had no gene match. CDR3 protein: CASSSEGQGVETQYF. The CDR3 bases are TGCGCCAGCAGCTCTGAGGGACAGGGAGTGGAGACCCAGTACTTC.

The J gene is TRBJ1-6, the V gene TRBV27, with D maybe TRBD1 (6 bases). Germline-derived CDR1 and CDR2 are MNHEY and SMNVEV (reference sequence). Trimming cost V 2 bases and J 11 bases, with 16 bases left between them. The CDR3 loop spans 15 amino acids. CDR3 bases: TGTGCCAGCAGTTTAAATTCCCAGGGGATAACACCCCTCCACTTT. Amino acids: CASSLNSQGITPLHF.

The chain carries TRBV19 and TRBJ1-1; D unclear. The CDR3 totals 14 residues. Germline V lookup: CDR1 LNHDA, CDR2 SQIVND (reference sequence). V lost 1 base, J lost 0 bases, and 6 bases lay in between. In DNA form, the CDR3 reads TGTGCCAGTAGTATAGCGGTAATGAACACTGAAGCTTTCTTT. Amino acid sequence: CASSIAVMNTEAFF.

This chain uses TRBV27 with TRBJ1-5, with D hard to call. Trimming removed 2 bases at V and 0 bases at J, with 8 bases between. Germline V CDR1 and CDR2: MNHEY, SMNVEV (reference sequence). The CDR3 contains 15 residues. CDR3 coding DNA: TGTGCCAGCAGTTTAGAGGGAGATAGCAATCAGCCCCAGCATTTT. This translates into CASSLEGDSNQPQHF.

The chain uses TRBV10-3 and TRBJ2-5; 7 nucleotides align to TRBD2. The CDR3 has 13 amino acids. Germline CDR1 ENHRY, CDR2 SYGVKD. Trimming took 10 bases from V and 1 from J; bases not matched to a gene: 6. The CDR3, as DNA: TGTGCCACCAAGCCGGGAGGCCAAGAGACCCAGTACTTC. Its protein is CATKPGGQETQYF.

The CDR3 protein is CAWSGGFGLRVEQYF. As DNA, the CDR3 is TGTGCCTGGAGCGGGGGTTTTGGACTCAGAGTCGAGCAGTACTTC. The chain combines TRBV30 with TRBJ2-7, with TRBD2 as a possible D gene (6 bases). Germline V gives CDR1 GTSNPN, CDR2 SVGIG (reference sequence). This CDR3 spans 15 amino acids. V was pared by 3 bases and J by 6 bases, with 21 bases between. The entire variable domain, with the rest obtained from reference TRBV30 and TRBJ2-7, is as follows: SQTIHQWPATLVQPVGSPLSLECTVEGTSNPNLYWYRQAAGRGLQLLFYSVGIGQISSEVPQNLSASRPQDRQFILSSKKLLLSDSGFYLCAWSGGFGLRVEQYFGPGTRLTVT.

The gene calls are TRBV7-2 and TRBJ1-1, with a weak D call TRBD1 (6 bases). The CDR3 extends over 13 amino acids. CDR1 and CDR2 from the germline V gene are SGHTA and FQGNSA. Trimming removed 1 base from V and 8 bases from J, with 11 bases in between. In DNA, the CDR3 is TGTGCCAGCAGCTTAGGGGCAGGGACAGAAGCTTTCTTT. Translated: CASSLGAGTEAFF. The whole variable domain, filled in from reference TRBV7-2 and TRBJ1-1, reads GAGVSQSPSNKVTEKGKDVELRCDPISGHTALYWYRQSLGQGLEFLIYFQGNSAPDKSGLPSDRFSAERTGGSVSTLTIQRTQQEDSAVYLCASSLGAGTEAFFGQGTRLTVV.

The chain recombines TRBV7-9 with TRBJ2-7; 9 nucleotides line up with TRBD1. V lost 5 bases to trimming and J lost 0 bases; unmatched junction nucleotides: 5. Germline CDR1 SEHNR, CDR2 FQNEAQ (reference sequence). This CDR3 contains 15 residues. This CDR3 reads CASSLGQGSSYEQYF. In DNA form, the CDR3 reads TGTGCCAGCAGCCTCGGACAGGGGAGCTCCTACGAGCAGTACTTC. Drawing the rest from reference TRBV7-9 and TRBJ2-7, the complete variable domain is DTGVSQNPRHKITKRGQNVTFRCDPISEHNRLYWYRQTLGQGPEFLTYFQNEAQLEKSRLLSDRFSAERPKGSFSTLEIQRTEQGDSAMYLCASSLGQGSSYEQYFGPGTRLTVT.

For the CDR3, the DNA is TGTGCCAGCAGCTTCGGCCATACGCAGTATTTT. Its protein is CASSFGHTQYF. This chain joins TRBV7-3 and TRBJ2-3, with D hard to call. Trimming removed 3 bases at V and 7 bases at J, with 5 bases between. CDR3 length: 11 amino acids. Germline values: CDR1 SGHTA, CDR2 FQGTGA.

V gene TRBV2 combines with J gene TRBJ2-5; no definite D call. CDR3 length: 13 residues. V was pared by 6 bases and J by 2 bases, with 10 bases between. The germline V gene has CDR1 SNHLY and CDR2 FYNNEI. The CDR3 loop reads CASRGNIQETQYF. Here the CDR3 DNA reads TGTGCCAGCAGAGGGAACATACAAGAGACCCAGTACTTC.

The CDR3 bases are TGCGCCAGCAGCCAAGATCCCAACAGCATGAACACTGAAGCTTTCTTT. Its translation: CASSQDPNSMNTEAFF. The gene calls are TRBV4-1 and TRBJ1-1; D uncertain. The CDR3 loop spans 16 amino acids. CDR1 is MGHRA, CDR2 YSYEKL, per germline. Between the trimmed V and J ends, which lost 0 bases and 0 bases, there was a span of 11 bases.

The chain uses TRBV7-7 and TRBJ2-5; tentative D call: TRBD1 (6 bases). Per germline, CDR1 SSHAT and CDR2 FNYEAQ (reference sequence). CDR3 length equals 15 residues. V dropped 1 base and J dropped 4 bases, with 13 bases sitting between them. The CDR3 sequence: CASSLGGSGAETQYF. The CDR3 DNA follows: TGTGCCAGCAGCTTAGGGGGGTCAGGGGCAGAGACCCAGTACTTC.

The table lists this clone with a few counts. The chain recombines TRBV12-5 with TRBJ1-1; D not certain. The V gene lost 7 bases and the J gene lost 6 bases, with 9 bases spanning the gap. The CDR3 covers 11 residues. Germline V lookup: CDR1 LGHNT, CDR2 FRNRAP. CDR3 in amino acids: CASDKGPEAFF. Here the CDR3 DNA reads TGTGCTAGTGACAAGGGCCCTGAAGCTTTCTTT.